This record looks at one TCR beta chain sequence and its context. Its antigen is still unknown. This entry comes from a study of shared clonotypes between healthy human individuals. In the original processing: ImmunoSEQ only sent back junction sequences with no quality scores, so filtering was done differently. Measured with immunoSEQ multiplex PCR; TCRdb has only the in-frame clones, and not every one. V and J calls and clone size are those listed in that table; D and trimming were worked out from the DNA. The sample includes 2,500,000 or so clones, under 95% of them seen just once. The CDR3 runs 14 residues. The V gene end was trimmed by 4 bases and the J gene end by 3 bases; junction bases not matched to a gene: 2. Germline CDR1 is MGHRA and CDR2 is YSYEKL. Whole-study results and caveats: Represented diversity, genetic and exposure-history alike, was limited by few donors. Naive subsets generally exceeded memory subsets in estimated richness. A handful of donors showed sharing of approximately 4.7% of naive CD4 clonotypes.

The receptor comes from a man between 18 and 29 years old in good health. Some clones in this sample may be carry-over from other donors' samples. This sequence joins TRBV4-1 and TRBJ2-2; 7 nucleotides agree with TRBD1. Source material: naive CD4+ T cells from PBMCs. Subset noted: CD45RA+ positively selected. CDR3 coding DNA: TGCGCCAGCAGCCGACAGGGTGACACCGGGGAGCTGTTTTTT. It translates to CASSRQGDTGELFF.